This note documents a single T cell receptor beta chain sequence. Its antigen is unidentified. This CDR3 has 15 residues. Trimming pared 6 bases from V and 1 base from J, leaving 13 bases between. CDR1 and CDR2 from the germline V gene are SNHLY and FYNNEI. Assays examined about 10^5 TCR templates per sample. Data came from immunoSEQ multiplex PCR; TCRdb stores just in-frame clones and leaves some out. The table has roughly 97,000 clones, over 90% seen once. The data were obtained in a study of siplizumab effects on memory and regulatory T cells. Study-wide findings and caveats: An assignable phenotype, naive or memory, was missing from roughly 76-95% of proliferating CD4+ or CD8+ clones.

This sequence originates from a human donor in good health. Source material: Tregs sorted from blood. The chain employs TRBV2 and TRBJ2-1, with D perhaps being TRBD1 or TRBD2 (6 bases each). The CDR3 DNA follows: TGTGCCAGCAGCCTTCGGGGGCCTTCCTACAATGAGCAGTTCTTC. Amino acids: CASSLRGPSYNEQFF.